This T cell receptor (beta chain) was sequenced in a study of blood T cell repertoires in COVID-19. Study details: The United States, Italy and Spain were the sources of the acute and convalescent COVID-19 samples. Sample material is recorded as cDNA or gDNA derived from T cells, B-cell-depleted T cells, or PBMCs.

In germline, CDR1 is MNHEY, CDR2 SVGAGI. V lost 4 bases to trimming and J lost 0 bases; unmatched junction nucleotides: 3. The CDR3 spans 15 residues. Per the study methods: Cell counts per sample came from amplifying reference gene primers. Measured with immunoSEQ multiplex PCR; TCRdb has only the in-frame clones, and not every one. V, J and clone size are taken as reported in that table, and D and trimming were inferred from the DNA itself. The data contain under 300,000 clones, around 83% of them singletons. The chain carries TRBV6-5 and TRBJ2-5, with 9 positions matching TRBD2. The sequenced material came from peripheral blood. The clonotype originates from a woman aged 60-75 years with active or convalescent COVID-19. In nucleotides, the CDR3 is TGTGCCAGCAGTTTAGCGGGGGCTTACCAAGAGACCCAGTACTTC. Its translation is CASSLAGAYQETQYF.